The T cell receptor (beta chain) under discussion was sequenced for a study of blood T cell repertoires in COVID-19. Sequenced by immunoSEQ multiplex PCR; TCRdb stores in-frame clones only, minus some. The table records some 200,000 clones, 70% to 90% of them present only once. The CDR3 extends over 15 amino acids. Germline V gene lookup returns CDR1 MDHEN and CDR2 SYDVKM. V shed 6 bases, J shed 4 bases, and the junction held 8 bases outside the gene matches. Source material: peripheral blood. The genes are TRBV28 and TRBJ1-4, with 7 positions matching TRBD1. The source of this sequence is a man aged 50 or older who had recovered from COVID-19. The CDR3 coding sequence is TGTGCCAGCAGACTAGGGGGACAGAGTAATGAAAAACTGTTTTTT. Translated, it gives CASRLGGQSNEKLFF.